Listed here are 20 T cell receptor beta chains from one sample, sequenced in a study of OX40 agonist ivuxolimab in advanced cancers. Sequenced by immunoSEQ multiplex PCR; TCRdb stores in-frame clones only, minus some. The table lists 65,000 to 80,000 clones, about 89% of them singletons. The sequencing here drew on CD4+ or CD8+ T cells sorted from blood, taken in a trial of the OX40 agonist ivuxolimab. These TCRs come from an adult with an advanced solid tumor such as melanoma, head and neck, liver or kidney cancer.

The chain is built from TRBV19 and TRBJ2-5, with 14 nucleotides matching TRBD2. The tail of the sequence fits TRBJ2-7 better, so the J call may be wrong. This CDR3 comprises 17 residues. CDR1 and CDR2 from the germline V gene are LNHDA and SQIVND (reference sequence). DNA of the CDR3: TGTGCCAGTAGTATGTACGGGACTAGCGGGAGTATAACCGAGCAGTACTTC. As protein: CASSMYGTSGSITEQYF.

The chain recombines TRBV6-4 with TRBJ2-3, with 9 bases matching TRBD2. The CDR3 runs to 14 residues. Germline V gene lookup returns CDR1 MRHNA and CDR2 SNTAGT. Unmatched junction bases numbered 4, after V lost 2 bases and J lost 7 bases. CDR3 sequence (DNA): TGTGCCAGCAGTGACCTAGCGGGAACCTATACGCAGTATTTT. The encoded protein is CASSDLAGTYTQYF.

This sequence joins TRBV6-1 and TRBJ2-1; D not certain. Trimming shortened V by 6 bases and J by 0 bases, and 9 bases separated the two germline ends. The CDR3 has 14 residues. CDR1 is MNHNS and CDR2 is SASEGT in the germline V gene. Here the CDR3 DNA reads TGTGCCAGCAGGCTTACTCACTCCTACAATGAGCAGTTCTTC. Translating gives CASRLTHSYNEQFF.

The chain employs TRBV6-6 and TRBJ1-5; the D is unclear. Germline V CDR1 and CDR2: MNHNY, SVGAGI (reference sequence). The V gene lost 0 bases and the J gene lost 7 bases, with 10 bases spanning the gap. This CDR3 is 14 amino acids long. The CDR3 protein is CASSYSTGLQPQHF. The CDR3 region has the DNA TGTGCCAGCAGTTACTCTACCGGTCTCCAGCCCCAGCATTTT.

V and J are TRBV13 and TRBJ1-2; unclear D gene. CDR1 and CDR2 (germline): PRHDT, FYEKMQ (reference sequence). V lost 4 bases to trimming and J lost 4 bases, with 13 bases between them. This CDR3 contains 14 residues. The CDR3 sequence is CASSSTPESYGYTF. The CDR3 region has the DNA TGTGCCAGCAGCTCGACACCAGAGAGCTATGGCTACACCTTC.

Only a few counts were recorded for this clone. V usage is TRBV9 and J usage is TRBJ2-7; D ambiguous. With 0 bases removed from V and 5 bases from J, the gap between germline ends came to 15 bases. CDR1 is SGDLS, CDR2 YYNGEE, per germline. The CDR3 loop spans 15 amino acids. Here the CDR3 reads CASSVGPSSANEQYF. In DNA form, the CDR3 reads TGTGCCAGCAGCGTAGGGCCAAGCTCGGCCAACGAGCAGTACTTC.

V usage is TRBV4-1 and J usage is TRBJ1-1; no firm D call. From germline, CDR1 is MGHRA and CDR2 YSYEKL. The CDR3 has 16 amino acids. Trimming removed 0 bases from V and 3 bases from J, with 14 bases in between. The CDR3 here is CASSQDVWDGYTEAFF. In DNA, the CDR3 is TGCGCCAGCAGCCAAGATGTGTGGGATGGGTACACTGAAGCTTTCTTT.

In this sample, this clone turned up once. The rearrangement joins TRBV11-3 to TRBJ2-7, with no clear D. The germline gives CDR1 SGHNT, CDR2 YENEEA. The CDR3 covers 15 residues. V was cut by 1 base and J by 1 base, with 11 bases left in between. This chain's CDR3 is CASSLGAAPSYEQYF. CDR3 sequence (DNA): TGTGCCAGCAGCTTAGGGGCGGCCCCTTCCTACGAGCAGTACTTC.

The genes are TRBV11-3 and TRBJ2-6; possibly TRBD1 for D (6 bases). The CDR3 is 16 amino acids. Trimming pared 4 bases from V and 4 bases from J, leaving 14 bases between. Looked up from germline, CDR1 is SGHNT and CDR2 is YENEEA. The CDR3 DNA is TGTGCCAGCAGCTCCGTAACAGGGTACGGGGCCAACGTCCTGACTTTC. Residues: CASSSVTGYGANVLTF.

This clone was picked up one time. J is TRBJ2-5 and V is TRBV14; unclear D gene. TRBJ2-7 matches the DNA end more closely, so the J call is doubtful. Germline lookup yields CDR1 SGHDN and CDR2 FVKESK. CDR3 size: 17 residues. The CDR3 reads CASSQDTSRRAKDEQYF. Written as DNA, the CDR3 is TGTGCCAGCAGCCAAGATACGAGTAGAAGGGCAAAGGACGAGCAGTACTTC.

The rearrangement links TRBV29-1 to TRBJ2-2; the D call may be TRBD1 or TRBD2 (5 bases each). V was clipped by 4 bases and J by 5 bases, with 23 bases between them. Germline assignment: CDR1 SQVTM and CDR2 ANQGSEA. The CDR3 covers 17 residues. CDR3 in amino acids: CSVAWGLGIEGTGELFF. DNA for the CDR3: TGCAGCGTTGCATGGGGGTTGGGGATTGAAGGGACCGGGGAGCTGTTTTTT.

The chain has TRBV19 and TRBJ1-5; D is possibly TRBD1 (5 bases). Trimming removed 0 bases at V and 7 bases at J, with 16 bases between. This CDR3 has 16 amino acids. Germline V gene lookup returns CDR1 LNHDA and CDR2 SQIVND (reference sequence). The CDR3 spells CASSIDARREGQPQHF. DNA of the CDR3: TGTGCCAGTAGTATAGACGCCCGCAGGGAGGGCCAGCCCCAGCATTTT.

The rearrangement uses TRBV7-2 and TRBJ2-3; TRBD2 aligns across 9 bases. In germline, CDR1 is SGHTA, CDR2 FQGNSA. Unmatched junction bases numbered 8, after V lost 4 bases and J lost 9 bases. This CDR3 has 14 residues. CDR3 in DNA: TGTGCCAGCAGCTGGAACCGACTAGCGGTAACGCAGTATTTT. This encodes CASSWNRLAVTQYF.

V and J are TRBV4-1 and TRBJ1-3; D might be TRBD1 (6 bases). Germline CDR1 and CDR2: MGHRA and YSYEKL. The CDR3 contains 16 residues. V was cut by 4 bases and J by 2 bases, with 15 bases left in between. In DNA, the CDR3 is TGCGCCAGCAGCCGCCTACAGGGTTCTGCTGGAAACACCATATATTTT. Its translation is CASSRLQGSAGNTIYF.

The CDR3 bases are TGTGCCAGCAGCCAACAGGGGGCGCGGGCTGAAGCTTTCTTT. Translating gives CASSQQGARAEAFF. The J gene is TRBJ1-1, the V gene TRBV5-4; 9 bases align to TRBD1. Germline lookup yields CDR1 SGHNT and CDR2 YYREEE (reference sequence). Losses at the gene ends were 4 bases for V and 6 bases for J; bases not matched to a gene: 7. The CDR3 is made up of 14 amino acids. Full variable domain (rest looked up from reference TRBV5-4 and TRBJ1-1): ETGVTQSPTHLIKTRGQQVTLRCSSQSGHNTVSWYQQALGQGPQFIFQYYREEENGRGNFPPRFSGLQFPNYSSELNVNALELDDSALYLCASSQQGARAEAFFGQGTRLTVV.

The rearrangement links TRBV7-6 to TRBJ2-2; 12 nucleotides line up with TRBD1. Germline CDR1 and CDR2: SGHVS and FNYEAQ. CDR3 length equals 16 residues. Losses at the gene ends were 5 bases for V and 7 bases for J; bases not matched to a gene: 8. CDR3 bases: TGTGCCAGCAGCGAGGGACAGGGGGCCTGGGGCGGGGAGCTGTTTTTT. Translating it yields CASSEGQGAWGGELFF.

The chain has TRBV6-5 and TRBJ2-1; 10 bases are a match to TRBD2. V dropped 6 bases and J dropped 6; count of bases not matched to a gene: 8. Germline-derived CDR1 and CDR2 are MNHEY and SVGAGI. The CDR3 is made up of 15 amino acids. CDR3: CASRRTSGASNEQFF. CDR3 nucleotide sequence: TGTGCCAGCAGGCGGACTAGCGGAGCCTCCAATGAGCAGTTCTTC.

This chain joins TRBV30 and TRBJ1-2; no clear D. The CDR3 totals 12 residues. Trimming took 1 base from V and 7 from J, leaving 10 bases between them. CDR1 and CDR2 from the germline V gene are GTSNPN and SVGIG (reference sequence). In nucleotides, the CDR3 is TGTGCCTGGAGTGGTTCCTCGACTGGCTACACCTTC. Amino acids: CAWSGSSTGYTF.

This chain joins TRBV7-3 and TRBJ2-3; D possibly corresponds to TRBD2 (6 bases). V was clipped by 5 bases and J by 2 bases, with 11 bases between them. The CDR3 spans 14 residues. Germline CDR1 SGHTA, CDR2 FQGTGA. The CDR3 DNA reads TGTGCCAGCAGCCTCAGGACTACCACAGATACGCAGTATTTT. It is translated as CASSLRTTTDTQYF.

The rearrangement uses TRBV28 and TRBJ1-4; the D is unclear. Trimming left V 6 bases short and J 7 bases short, with 12 bases between. This CDR3 spans 13 amino acids. Germline loops: CDR1 MDHEN, CDR2 SYDVKM. The chain's CDR3 is CASSSGQVEKLFF. In nucleotides, the CDR3 is TGTGCCAGCAGCTCCGGGCAGGTTGAAAAACTGTTTTTT.